Below, one TCR beta chain is given with its context. Its specificity is not known. Using immunoSEQ multiplex PCR, the repertoire was profiled, and TCRdb retains in-frame clones only, with some absent. The sample lists some 95,000 clones, roughly nine tenths occurring once. Trimming took 6 bases from V and 8 from J, leaving 10 bases between them. CDR3 length equals 12 residues. Germline values: CDR1 MNHEY, CDR2 SMNVEV (reference sequence). After autologous stem cell transplantation all patients relapsed, and prior brentuximab vedotin exposure differed between cohorts. This sample is drawn from a study of PD-1 blockade in classical Hodgkin lymphoma. Whole-study findings and limits: Newly diagnosed patients reportedly had lower baseline TCR diversity than healthy donors. CD4+ but not CD8+ TCR diversity rose significantly by C4D1. Patients newly diagnosed and complete responders had comparable baseline diversity.

The sequencing here drew on peripheral blood mononuclear cells (PBMCs), taken before the second cycle of nivolumab. This TCR was sampled from a human donor with classical Hodgkin lymphoma. The chain has TRBV27 and TRBJ2-2; no clear D. CDR3 DNA sequence: TGTGCCAGCAGACTCCCGGTGGGGGAGCTGTTTTTT. Protein product: CASRLPVGELFF.